This entry is about one T cell receptor beta chain. The CDR3 has 14 amino acids. Germline CDR1 and CDR2: SEHNR and FQNEAQ (reference sequence). The data originate from a study of T cells expressing NK-cell markers. TCRdb re-called the 5' RACE reads; every CDR3 protein appears as one record, without DNA. Listed are tens of thousands of distinct CDR3 sequences; less than 65% falls within the top ten. Specimen: blood T cells: a sorted CD56 or NKG2C T cell subset, CD4+ or CD8+ T cells, or bulk PBMC T cells (not recorded which). V is TRBV7-9 and J is TRBJ1-4; no DNA is available, so the TRBD1 call from TCRdb remains unchecked. This sequence was found in a woman between 18 and 70 years old in good health. CDR3 sequence: CASRAPGTNEKLFF.